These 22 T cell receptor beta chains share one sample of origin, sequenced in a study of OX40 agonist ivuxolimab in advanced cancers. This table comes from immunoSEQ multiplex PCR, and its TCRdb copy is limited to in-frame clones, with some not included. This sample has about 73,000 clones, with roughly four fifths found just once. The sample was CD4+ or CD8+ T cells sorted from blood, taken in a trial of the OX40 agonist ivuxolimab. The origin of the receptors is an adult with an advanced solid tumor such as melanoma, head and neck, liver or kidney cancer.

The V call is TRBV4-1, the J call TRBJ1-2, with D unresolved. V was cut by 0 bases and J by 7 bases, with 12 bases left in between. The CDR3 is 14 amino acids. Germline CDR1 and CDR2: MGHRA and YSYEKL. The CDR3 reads CASSQEGPLRGYTF. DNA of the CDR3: TGCGCCAGCAGCCAAGAGGGTCCTCTACGTGGCTACACCTTC.

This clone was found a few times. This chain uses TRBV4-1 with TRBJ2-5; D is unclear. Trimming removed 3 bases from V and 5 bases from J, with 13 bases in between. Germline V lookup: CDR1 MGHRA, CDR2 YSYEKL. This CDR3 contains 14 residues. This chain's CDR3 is CASSQPTLAETQYF. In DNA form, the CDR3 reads TGCGCCAGCAGCCAGCCTACTTTGGCGGAGACCCAGTACTTC.

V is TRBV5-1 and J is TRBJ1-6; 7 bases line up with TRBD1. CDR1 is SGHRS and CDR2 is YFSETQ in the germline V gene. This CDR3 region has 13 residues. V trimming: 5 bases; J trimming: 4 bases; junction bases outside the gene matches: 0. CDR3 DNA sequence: TGCGCCAGCAGGACAGGGTATAATTCACCCCTCCACTTT. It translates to CASRTGYNSPLHF. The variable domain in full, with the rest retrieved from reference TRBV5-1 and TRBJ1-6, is KAGVTQTPRYLIKTRGQQVTLSCSPISGHRSVSWYQQTPGQGLQFLFEYFSETQRNKGNFPGRFSGRQFSNSRSEMNVSTLELGDSALYLCASRTGYNSPLHFGNGTRLTVT.

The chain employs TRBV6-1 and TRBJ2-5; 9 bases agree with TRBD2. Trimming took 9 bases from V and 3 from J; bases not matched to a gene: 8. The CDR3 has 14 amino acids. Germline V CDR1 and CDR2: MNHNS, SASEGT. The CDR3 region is CASTDAGGKETQYF. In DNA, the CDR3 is TGTGCCAGTACTGACGCGGGGGGGAAAGAGACCCAGTACTTC.

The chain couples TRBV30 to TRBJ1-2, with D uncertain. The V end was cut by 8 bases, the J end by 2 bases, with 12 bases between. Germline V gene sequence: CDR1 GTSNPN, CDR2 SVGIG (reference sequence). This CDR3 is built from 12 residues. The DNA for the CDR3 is TGTGCCCTCCTTTTGGACAACTATGGCTACACCTTC. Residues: CALLLDNYGYTF. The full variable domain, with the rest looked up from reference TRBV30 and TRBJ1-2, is SQTIHQWPATLVQPVGSPLSLECTVEGTSNPNLYWYRQAAGRGLQLLFYSVGIGQISSEVPQNLSASRPQDRQFILSSKKLLLSDSGFYLCALLLDNYGYTFGSGTRLTVV.

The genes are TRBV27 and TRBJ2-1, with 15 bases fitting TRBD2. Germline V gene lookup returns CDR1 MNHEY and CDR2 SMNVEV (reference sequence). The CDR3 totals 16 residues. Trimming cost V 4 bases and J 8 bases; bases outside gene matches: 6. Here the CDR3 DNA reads TGTGCCAGCAGTTCGGGACTAGCGGGAGGAGTCCATGAGCAGTTCTTC. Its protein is CASSSGLAGGVHEQFF.

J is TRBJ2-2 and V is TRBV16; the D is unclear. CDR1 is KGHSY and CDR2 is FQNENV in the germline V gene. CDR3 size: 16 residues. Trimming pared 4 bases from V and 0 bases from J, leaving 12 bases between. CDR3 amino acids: CASSRQPLANTGELFF. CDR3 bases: TGTGCCAGCAGCCGGCAGCCATTAGCGAACACCGGGGAGCTGTTTTTT.

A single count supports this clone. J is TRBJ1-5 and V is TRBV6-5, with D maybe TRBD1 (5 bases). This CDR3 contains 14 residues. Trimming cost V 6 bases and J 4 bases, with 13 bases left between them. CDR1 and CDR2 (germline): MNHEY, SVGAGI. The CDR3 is CASRRTGGNQPQHF. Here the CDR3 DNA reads TGTGCCAGCAGACGAACAGGAGGAAATCAGCCCCAGCATTTT.

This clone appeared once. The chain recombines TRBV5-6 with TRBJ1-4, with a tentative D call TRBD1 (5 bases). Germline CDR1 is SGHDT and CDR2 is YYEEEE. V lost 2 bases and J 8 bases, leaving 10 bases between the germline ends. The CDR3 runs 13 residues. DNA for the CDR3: TGTGCCAGCAGCTTCTGGGGGTCGGAAAAACTGTTTTTT. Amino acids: CASSFWGSEKLFF. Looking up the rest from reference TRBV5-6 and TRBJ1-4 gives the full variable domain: DAGVTQSPTHLIKTRGQQVTLRCSPKSGHDTVSWYQQALGQGPQFIFQYYEEEERQRGNFPDRFSGHQFPNYSSELNVNALLLGDSALYLCASSFWGSEKLFFGSGTQLSVL.

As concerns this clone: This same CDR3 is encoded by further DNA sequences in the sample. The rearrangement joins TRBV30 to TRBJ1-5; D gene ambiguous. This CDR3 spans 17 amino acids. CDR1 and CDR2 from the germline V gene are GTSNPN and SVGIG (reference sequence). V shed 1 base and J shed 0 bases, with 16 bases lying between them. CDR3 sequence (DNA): TGTGCCTGGAGTGACTTTAGACGGGATTATAGCAATCAGCCCCAGCATTTT. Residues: CAWSDFRRDYSNQPQHF. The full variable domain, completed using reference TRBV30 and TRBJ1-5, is SQTIHQWPATLVQPVGSPLSLECTVEGTSNPNLYWYRQAAGRGLQLLFYSVGIGQISSEVPQNLSASRPQDRQFILSSKKLLLSDSGFYLCAWSDFRRDYSNQPQHFGDGTRLSIL.

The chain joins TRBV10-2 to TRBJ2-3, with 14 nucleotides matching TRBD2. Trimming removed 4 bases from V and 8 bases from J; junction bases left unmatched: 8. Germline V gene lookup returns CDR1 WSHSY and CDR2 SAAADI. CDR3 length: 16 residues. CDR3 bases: TGCGCCAGCAGTGGGAAAGGGACTAGCGGGAGTGGTACGCAGTATTTT. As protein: CASSGKGTSGSGTQYF.

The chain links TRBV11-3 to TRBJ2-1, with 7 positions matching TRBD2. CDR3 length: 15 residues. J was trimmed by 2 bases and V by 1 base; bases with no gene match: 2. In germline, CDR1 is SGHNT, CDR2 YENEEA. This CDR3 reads CASSLGLAAYNEQFF. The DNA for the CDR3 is TGTGCCAGCAGCTTAGGCCTAGCGGCCTACAATGAGCAGTTCTTC.

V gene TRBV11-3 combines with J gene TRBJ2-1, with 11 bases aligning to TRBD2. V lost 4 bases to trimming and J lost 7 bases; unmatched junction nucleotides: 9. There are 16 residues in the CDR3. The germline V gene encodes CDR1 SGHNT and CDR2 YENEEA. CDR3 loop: CASSSSVLAGENEQFF. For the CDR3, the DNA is TGTGCCAGCAGCTCTAGCGTACTAGCGGGAGAAAATGAGCAGTTCTTC.

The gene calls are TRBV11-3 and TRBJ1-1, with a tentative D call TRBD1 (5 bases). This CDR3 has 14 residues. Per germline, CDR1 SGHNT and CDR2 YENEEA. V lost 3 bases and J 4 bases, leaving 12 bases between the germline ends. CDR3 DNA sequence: TGTGCCAGCAGCTTTTTTTCGGGGACCACTGAAGCTTTCTTT. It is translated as CASSFFSGTTEAFF.

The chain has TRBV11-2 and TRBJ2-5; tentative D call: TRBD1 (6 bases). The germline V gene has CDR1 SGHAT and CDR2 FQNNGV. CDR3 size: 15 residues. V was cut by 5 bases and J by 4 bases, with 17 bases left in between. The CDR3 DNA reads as TGTGCCAGCAGCCATCGGACAGCAAAGGGAGAGACCCAGTACTTC. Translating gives CASSHRTAKGETQYF. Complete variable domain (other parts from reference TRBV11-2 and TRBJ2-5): EAGVAQSPRYKIIEKRQSVAFWCNPISGHATLYWYQQILGQGPKLLIQFQNNGVVDDSQLPKDRFSAERLKGVDSTLKIQPAKLEDSAVYLCASSHRTAKGETQYFGPGTRLLVL.

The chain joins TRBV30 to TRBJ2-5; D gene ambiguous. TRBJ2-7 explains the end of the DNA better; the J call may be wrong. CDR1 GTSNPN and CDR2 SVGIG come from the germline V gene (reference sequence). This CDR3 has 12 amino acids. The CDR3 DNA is TGTGCCTGGCGGGCAGGAACCTACGAGCAGTACTTC. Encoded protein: CAWRAGTYEQYF.

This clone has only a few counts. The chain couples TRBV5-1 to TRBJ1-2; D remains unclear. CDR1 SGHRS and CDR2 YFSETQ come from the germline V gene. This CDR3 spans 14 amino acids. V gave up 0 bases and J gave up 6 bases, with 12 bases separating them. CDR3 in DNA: TGCGCCAGCAGCTTGGTTACACCGACGGATGGCTACACCTTC. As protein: CASSLVTPTDGYTF.

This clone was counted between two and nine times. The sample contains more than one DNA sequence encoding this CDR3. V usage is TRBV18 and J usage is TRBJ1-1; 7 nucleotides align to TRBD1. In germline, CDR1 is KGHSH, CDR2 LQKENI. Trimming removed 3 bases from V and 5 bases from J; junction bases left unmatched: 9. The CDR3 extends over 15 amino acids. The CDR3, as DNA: TGTGCCAGCTCACCGAACAGGGGCGATGGAACTGAAGCTTTCTTT. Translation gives CASSPNRGDGTEAFF.

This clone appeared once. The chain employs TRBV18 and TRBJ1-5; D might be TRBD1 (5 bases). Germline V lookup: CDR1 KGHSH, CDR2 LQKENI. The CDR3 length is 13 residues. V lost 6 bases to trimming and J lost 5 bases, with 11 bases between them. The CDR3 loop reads CASSTGGDQPQHF. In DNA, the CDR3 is TGTGCCAGCTCGACGGGAGGGGATCAGCCCCAGCATTTT. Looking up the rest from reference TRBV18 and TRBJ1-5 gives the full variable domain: NAGVMQNPRHLVRRRGQEARLRCSPMKGHSHVYWYRQLPEEGLKFMVYLQKENIIDESGMPKERFSAEFPKEGPSILRIQQVVRGDSAAYFCASSTGGDQPQHFGDGTRLSIL.

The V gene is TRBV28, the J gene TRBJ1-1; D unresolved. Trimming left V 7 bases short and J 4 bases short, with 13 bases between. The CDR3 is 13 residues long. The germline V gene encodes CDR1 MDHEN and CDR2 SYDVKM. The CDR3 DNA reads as TGTGCCAGCACCTTTGAATTGAGCACTGAAGCTTTCTTT. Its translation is CASTFELSTEAFF.

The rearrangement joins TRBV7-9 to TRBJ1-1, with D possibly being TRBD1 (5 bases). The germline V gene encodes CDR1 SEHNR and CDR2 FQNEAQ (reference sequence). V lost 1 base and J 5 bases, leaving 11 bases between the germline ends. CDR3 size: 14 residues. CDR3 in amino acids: CASSLDVGRTEAFF. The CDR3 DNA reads TGTGCCAGCAGCTTAGACGTGGGGCGGACTGAAGCTTTCTTT.

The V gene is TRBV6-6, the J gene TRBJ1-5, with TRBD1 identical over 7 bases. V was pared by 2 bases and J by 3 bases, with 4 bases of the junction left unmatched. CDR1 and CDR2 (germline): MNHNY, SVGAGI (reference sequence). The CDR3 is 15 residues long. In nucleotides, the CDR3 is TGTGCCAGCAGTTACCGAGACAGGGTCAATCAGCCCCAGCATTTT. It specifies CASSYRDRVNQPQHF.